The 10 T cell receptor beta chains reported below all come from one sample, sequenced in a study of cytomegalovirus exposure and HLA in healthy donors. Use of 60 Vbeta and 13 Jbeta primers characterized the PCR. Measured with immunoSEQ multiplex PCR; TCRdb has only the in-frame clones, and not every one. The sample contains some 250,000 clones, about four fifths of which appear only once. The sample comprised PBMCs. Source of these receptors: a woman in her thirties or forties in good health and CMV-seropositive.

This chain links TRBV27 with TRBJ2-7; D is undetermined. Germline assignment: CDR1 MNHEY and CDR2 SMNVEV (reference sequence). The CDR3 is 13 amino acids. Trimming took off 3 bases at V and 1 base at J, with 7 bases between the two ends. The CDR3 here is CASSFYGSYEQYF. DNA for the CDR3: TGTGCCAGCAGTTTTTACGGGTCCTACGAGCAGTACTTC.

About this clone itself: The junction departs from the called germline gene at one end, perhaps through a read error. V and J are TRBV4-3 and TRBJ2-1; 10 positions agree with TRBD2. The germline gives CDR1 LGHNA, CDR2 YSLEER. The CDR3 covers 13 residues. CDR3 bases: TGCGCCAGCAGCCAAGATCTAGCGGGGGTCGTGGTCTTC. It yields the protein CASSQDLAGVVVF.

This chain joins TRBV30 and TRBJ2-3, with D possibly being TRBD1 (5 bases). Germline V lookup: CDR1 GTSNPN, CDR2 SVGIG (reference sequence). The V and J ends lost 2 bases and 1 base respectively, with 7 bases between them. The CDR3 is 13 amino acids. The CDR3 nucleotides read TGTGCCTGGAGTCGCAGGGGCACAGATACGCAGTATTTT. Its protein product is CAWSRRGTDTQYF.

V usage is TRBV4-3 and J usage is TRBJ1-1; 8 bases agree with TRBD1. Losses at the gene ends were 0 bases for V and 0 bases for J; bases not matched to a gene: 0. This CDR3 spans 15 amino acids. Germline CDR1 is LGHNA and CDR2 is YSLEER. The CDR3 nucleotides are TGCGCCAGCAGCCAAGACAGGGGGCTGAACACTGAAGCTTTCTTT. Its translation is CASSQDRGLNTEAFF.

V and J are TRBV7-2 and TRBJ1-5; D ambiguous. This CDR3 is built from 16 residues. The V end was cut by 1 base, the J end by 2 bases, with 12 bases between. Germline V lookup: CDR1 SGHTA, CDR2 FQGNSA. The chain's CDR3 is CASSLGTVPGNQPQHF. CDR3 nucleotides: TGTGCCAGCAGCTTAGGGACTGTCCCAGGCAATCAGCCCCAGCATTTT.

V and J are TRBV29-1 and TRBJ1-5; D gene unclear. Trimming stripped 5 bases from V and 2 bases from J, with 13 bases between. This CDR3 spans 14 amino acids. Germline CDR1 SQVTM, CDR2 ANQGSEA. CDR3 sequence: CSVSHGNGNQPQHF. DNA of the CDR3: TGCAGCGTTTCGCACGGGAACGGCAATCAGCCCCAGCATTTT.

The chain is built from TRBV2 and TRBJ2-7; D possibly corresponds to TRBD1 (6 bases). Germline loops: CDR1 SNHLY, CDR2 FYNNEI. The CDR3 runs 13 residues. V gave up 5 bases and J gave up 0 bases, with 8 bases separating them. CDR3 residues: CASSYRDSYEQYF. The CDR3 region has the DNA TGTGCCAGCAGTTACAGGGACTCCTACGAGCAGTACTTC.

The CDR3 nucleotides are TGTGCCACCAGCAGAGAAGCAGGGGGTGAGACCCAGTACTTC. The encoded protein is CATSREAGGETQYF. V usage is TRBV15 and J usage is TRBJ2-5, with TRBD1 matching 7 bases. The V gene's germline CDR1 is LNHNV and CDR2 YYDKDF (reference sequence). J was trimmed by 5 bases and V by 0 bases; bases with no gene match: 3. The CDR3 is 14 amino acids.

The chain carries TRBV7-3 and TRBJ2-5, with 14 bases fitting TRBD2. J gave up 1 base and V 5 bases, and 6 bases lay outside the gene matches. The length of the CDR3 is 17 residues. The V gene's germline CDR1 is SGHTA and CDR2 FQGTGA. The CDR3 sequence: CASSPGLAGGTQETQYF. The CDR3 nucleotides are TGTGCCAGCAGCCCCGGACTAGCGGGAGGTACCCAAGAGACCCAGTACTTC.

This chain connects TRBV7-9 to TRBJ2-5, with D maybe TRBD2 (5 bases). The J call is doubtful: the DNA matches TRBJ2-7 better. Per the germline V gene, CDR1 is SEHNR and CDR2 is FQNEAQ (reference sequence). This CDR3 is 17 amino acids long. The CDR3 bases are TGTGCCAGCAGCCCAATAGGGTTCGCGGGTCTATCCTACGAGCAGTACTTC. Protein product: CASSPIGFAGLSYEQYF.